The 4 T cell receptor beta chains in this list originate from one sample, sequenced in a study of blood T cell repertoires in COVID-19. The assay was immunoSEQ multiplex PCR, and TCRdb's table has in-frame clones only and misses some. The sample has about 54,000 clones, roughly 87% seen once. Material for sequencing was peripheral blood. The receptors derive from a man aged 40-49 years with COVID-19, enrolled during active disease.

The J gene is TRBJ2-7, the V gene TRBV29-1; tentatively, D is TRBD2 (6 bases). Germline loops: CDR1 SQVTM, CDR2 ANQGSEA. CDR3 size: 12 residues. Trimming took off 7 bases at V and 2 bases at J, with 12 bases between the two ends. CDR3: CSAGDSAYEQYF. Here the CDR3 DNA reads TGCAGCGCCGGGGACTCCGCCTACGAGCAGTACTTC.

The chain employs TRBV29-1 and TRBJ2-2; D might be TRBD1 (5 bases). V dropped 7 bases and J dropped 0 bases, with 9 bases sitting between them. Germline V CDR1 and CDR2: SQVTM, ANQGSEA. The CDR3 consists of 13 residues. The CDR3 nucleotides are TGCAGCGCGACAGTGTCGAACACCGGGGAGCTGTTTTTT. Protein sequence: CSATVSNTGELFF.

The chain recombines TRBV15 with TRBJ2-1; 9 bases map to TRBD2. This CDR3 has 17 amino acids. Per germline, CDR1 LNHNV and CDR2 YYDKDF (reference sequence). Trimming took 5 bases from V and 9 from J; bases not matched to a gene: 17. CDR3 DNA sequence: TGTGCCACCAGCCCCTCATGGGGGACTAGCCGAGTCCGTGAGCAGTTCTTC. Its translation is CATSPSWGTSRVREQFF.

This chain uses TRBV28 with TRBJ1-2; D unclear. Between the trimmed V and J ends, which lost 6 bases and 7 bases, there was a span of 18 bases. The CDR3 covers 14 residues. Germline lookup yields CDR1 MDHEN and CDR2 SYDVKM. As DNA, the CDR3 is TGTGCCAGCAGCCCGGACGGGGAGGTCTTTGGCTACACCTTC. It codes for CASSPDGEVFGYTF.